One TCR beta chain is described in this entry. Its antigen is not yet known. No base quality information exists; no much larger clone differs at one position. Rearranged TRB sequences spanning V, D and J segments were amplified in a multiplex touch-down PCR with a mixed TRB-A/B primer pool. Two consecutive PCR reactions with Phusion HS II polymerase added Illumina adapters and sample indices to the amplicons. Amplicons were gel-purified using the NucleoSpin Gel and PCR Clean-up kit and were subsequently checked with Qubit and an Agilent 2100 Bioanalyzer. Sequencing of the libraries was done on an Illumina MiSeq with paired-end, single-indexed 600-cycle runs. Under the source paper's analysis protocol: MiXCR versions 2.12 and 3.0.5 were used to process TRB sequences. A clone was defined as each unique CDR3 nucleotide sequence, and only productive sequences supported by at least two reads were kept. Shannon diversity, evenness, clonality (one minus evenness), and alpha-parameterized diversity profiles from alpha 0 to 5 were included as repertoire metrics. The IGoR algorithm was used to calculate generation probabilities for clones in the paired samples taken before and after chemotherapy. TCRdb reran the public reads through fastp at Q25 and MiXCR, keeping productive beta chains. Under each unique CDR3 protein, matching rows form one entry showing the most common genes and DNA. The V and J calls here are based on TCRdb, not the publication. In this sample the table shows 10,000 to 15,000 distinct CDR3 sequences, 35% to 45% of which occur a single time. Of the sample, roughly 6.7% is held by the ten largest clones.

The sample is drawn from a study of T cell repertoires in aging, cancer and after chemotherapy (dated by TCRdb to between 2018 and 2021). Context from the whole study: Donors were distributed across six age groups ranging from 30 or younger to 70 or older, with at least three individuals included per group. Healthy donor control TCR repertoires were recorded over several months to years and showed clear clonal overlap across re-sampling. Roughly 10 million TCR reads were contained in the full dataset. The study profiled peripheral blood TCR beta repertoires from healthy donors and cancer patients to examine immunoaging and T cell reconstitution after chemotherapy. Alongside some 96 healthy donors serving as a reference group, the cohort included roughly 220 cancer patients, of whom roughly 92 had hematological cancers and 110 to 140 had solid cancers.

Instead of sorted cells or RNA, genomic DNA extracted from peripheral blood served as the source for amplifying TCR beta rearrangements. The germline V end is reduced by 2 bases and the J end by 3 bases; junction bases left unmatched: 4. Per the germline V gene, SGHDT is the CDR1 and YYEEEE is the CDR2. The CDR3 goes from the cysteine to the phenylalanine over 15 residues. The DNA shown is the 45-base CDR3, in frame from base 1. The full study reports these points: Compared with age-matched healthy donors, untreated patients with either hematological or solid cancers had significantly lower TCR diversity in the blood along with higher clonality. In healthy donors, the drop in TCR diversity with age came mainly from a loss of richness, whereas in cancer patients a loss of evenness also played a part. An increase in median generation probability over the chemotherapy interval was observed in both cancer cohorts, suggesting that the repertoire was reconstituted through rebound thymic output. The authors noted that the repertoire data do not allow conclusions about immunological memory after chemotherapy.

The sample was blood. This sequence was found in a human donor in good health. The donor label of this sample is uncertain. The chain was built from TRBV5-6 and TRBJ2-3, and 9 junction bases match TRBD1. Here is the DNA: TGTGCCAGCAGCTTAGGGACAGGGATGACAGATACGCAGTATTTT. Its protein is CASSLGTGMTDTQYF.